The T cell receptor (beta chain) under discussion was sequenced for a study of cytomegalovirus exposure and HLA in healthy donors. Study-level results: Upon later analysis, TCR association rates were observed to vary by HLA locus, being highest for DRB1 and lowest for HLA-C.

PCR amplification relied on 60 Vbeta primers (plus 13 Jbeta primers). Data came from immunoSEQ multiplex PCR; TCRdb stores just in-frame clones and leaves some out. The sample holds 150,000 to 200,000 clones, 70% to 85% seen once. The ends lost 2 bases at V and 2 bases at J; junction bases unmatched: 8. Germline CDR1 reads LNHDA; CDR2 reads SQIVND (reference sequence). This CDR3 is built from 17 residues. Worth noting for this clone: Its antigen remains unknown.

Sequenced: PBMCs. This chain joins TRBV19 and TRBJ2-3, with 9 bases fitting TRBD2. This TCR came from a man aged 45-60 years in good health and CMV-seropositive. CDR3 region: CASSIWGGRDFTDTQYF. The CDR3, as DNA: TGTGCCAGTAGTATATGGGGCGGGAGGGACTTCACAGATACGCAGTATTTT.